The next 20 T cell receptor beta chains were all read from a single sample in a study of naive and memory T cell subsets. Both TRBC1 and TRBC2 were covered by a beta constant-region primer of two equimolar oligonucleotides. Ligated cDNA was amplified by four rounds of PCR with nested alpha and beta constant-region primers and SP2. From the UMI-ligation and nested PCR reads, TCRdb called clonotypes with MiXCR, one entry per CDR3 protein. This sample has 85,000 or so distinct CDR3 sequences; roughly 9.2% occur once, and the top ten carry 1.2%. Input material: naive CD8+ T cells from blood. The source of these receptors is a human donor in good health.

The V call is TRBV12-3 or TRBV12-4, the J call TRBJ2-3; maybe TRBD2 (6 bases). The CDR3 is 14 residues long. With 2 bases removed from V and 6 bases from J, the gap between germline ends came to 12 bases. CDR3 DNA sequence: TGTGCCAGCAGTTTATGGGGGGAAGGGGATACGCAGTATTTT. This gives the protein CASSLWGEGDTQYF.

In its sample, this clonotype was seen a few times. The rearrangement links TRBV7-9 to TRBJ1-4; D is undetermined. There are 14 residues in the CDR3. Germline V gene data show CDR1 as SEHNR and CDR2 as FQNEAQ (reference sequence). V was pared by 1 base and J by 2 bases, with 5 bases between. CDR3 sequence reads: CASSLVSTNEKLFF. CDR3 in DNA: TGTGCCAGCAGCTTAGTTTCCACTAATGAAAAACTGTTTTTT.

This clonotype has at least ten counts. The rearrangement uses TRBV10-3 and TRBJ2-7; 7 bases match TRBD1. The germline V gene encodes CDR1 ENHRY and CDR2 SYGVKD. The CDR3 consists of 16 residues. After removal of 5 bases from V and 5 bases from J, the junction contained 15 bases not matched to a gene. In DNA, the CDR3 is TGTGCCATCAGTTTCCAGGACAGGTCAGGTAGAGACGAGCAGTACTTC. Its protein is CAISFQDRSGRDEQYF.

For the CDR3, the DNA is TGCAGTGCTAATTACCGGGGTGACAATGAGCAGTTCTTC. It encodes CSANYRGDNEQFF. The chain links TRBV20-1 to TRBJ2-1; a possible D gene is TRBD2 (5 bases). The V end was cut by 4 bases, the J end by 5 bases, with 12 bases between. The CDR3 is 13 amino acids. In germline, CDR1 is DFQATT, CDR2 SNEGSKA (reference sequence).

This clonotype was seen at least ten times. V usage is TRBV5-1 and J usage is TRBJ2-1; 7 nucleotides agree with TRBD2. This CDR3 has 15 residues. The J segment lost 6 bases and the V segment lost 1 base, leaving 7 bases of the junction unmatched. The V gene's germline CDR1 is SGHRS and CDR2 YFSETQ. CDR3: CASSLSLALSNEQFF. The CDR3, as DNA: TGCGCCAGCAGCTTGTCACTAGCGTTGAGCAATGAGCAGTTCTTC.

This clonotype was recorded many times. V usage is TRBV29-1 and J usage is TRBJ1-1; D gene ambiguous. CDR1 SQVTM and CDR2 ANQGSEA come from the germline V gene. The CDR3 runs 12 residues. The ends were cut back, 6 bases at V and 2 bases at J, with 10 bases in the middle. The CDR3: CSVKRANTEAFF. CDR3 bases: TGCAGCGTGAAAAGGGCTAACACTGAAGCTTTCTTT.

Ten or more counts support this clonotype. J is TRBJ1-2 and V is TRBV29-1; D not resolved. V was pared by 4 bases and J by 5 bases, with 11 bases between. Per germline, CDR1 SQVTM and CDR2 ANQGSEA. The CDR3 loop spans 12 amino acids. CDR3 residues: CSVVGGNYGYTF. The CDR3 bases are TGCAGCGTTGTGGGTGGGAATTATGGCTACACCTTC.

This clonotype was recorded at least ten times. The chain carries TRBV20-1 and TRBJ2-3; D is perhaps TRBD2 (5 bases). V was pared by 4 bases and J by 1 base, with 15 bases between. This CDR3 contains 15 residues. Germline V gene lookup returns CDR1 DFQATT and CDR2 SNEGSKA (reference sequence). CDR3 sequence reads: CSATPDGKGTDTQYF. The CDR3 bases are TGCAGTGCTACTCCTGACGGGAAAGGCACAGATACGCAGTATTTT.

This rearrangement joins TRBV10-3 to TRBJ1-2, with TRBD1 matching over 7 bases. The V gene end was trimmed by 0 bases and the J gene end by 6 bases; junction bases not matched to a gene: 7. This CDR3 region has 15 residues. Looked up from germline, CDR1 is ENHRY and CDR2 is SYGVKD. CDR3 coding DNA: TGTGCCATCAGTGAGTCGACAGGGCGGCCGGATGGCTACACCTTC. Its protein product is CAISESTGRPDGYTF.

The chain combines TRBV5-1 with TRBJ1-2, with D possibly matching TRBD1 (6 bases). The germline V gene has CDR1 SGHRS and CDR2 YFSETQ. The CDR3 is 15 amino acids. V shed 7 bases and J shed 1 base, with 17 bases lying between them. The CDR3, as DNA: TGCGCCAGCCGCAAAGAGGACAGAGATAACTATGGCTACACCTTC. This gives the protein CASRKEDRDNYGYTF.

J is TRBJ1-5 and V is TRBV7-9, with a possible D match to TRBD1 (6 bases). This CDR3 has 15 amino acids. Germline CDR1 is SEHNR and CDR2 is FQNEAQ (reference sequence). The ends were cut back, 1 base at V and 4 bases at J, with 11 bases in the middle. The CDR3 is CASSLEGGRNQPQHF. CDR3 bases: TGTGCCAGCAGCTTAGAAGGGGGTCGGAATCAGCCCCAGCATTTT. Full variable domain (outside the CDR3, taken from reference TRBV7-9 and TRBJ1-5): DTGVSQNPRHKITKRGQNVTFRCDPISEHNRLYWYRQTLGQGPEFLTYFQNEAQLEKSRLLSDRFSAERPKGSFSTLEIQRTEQGDSAMYLCASSLEGGRNQPQHFGDGTRLSIL.

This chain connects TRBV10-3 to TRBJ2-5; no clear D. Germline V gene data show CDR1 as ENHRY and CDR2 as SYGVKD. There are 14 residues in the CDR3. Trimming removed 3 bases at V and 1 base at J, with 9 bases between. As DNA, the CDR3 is TGTGCCATCAGTGACAGAAGGTCCCAAGAGACCCAGTACTTC. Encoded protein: CAISDRRSQETQYF.

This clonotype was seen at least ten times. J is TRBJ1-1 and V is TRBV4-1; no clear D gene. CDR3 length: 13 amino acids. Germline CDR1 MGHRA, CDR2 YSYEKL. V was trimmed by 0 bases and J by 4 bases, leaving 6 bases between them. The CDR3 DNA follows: TGCGCCAGCAGCCAAGATTCGGGCACTGAAGCTTTCTTT. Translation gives CASSQDSGTEAFF.

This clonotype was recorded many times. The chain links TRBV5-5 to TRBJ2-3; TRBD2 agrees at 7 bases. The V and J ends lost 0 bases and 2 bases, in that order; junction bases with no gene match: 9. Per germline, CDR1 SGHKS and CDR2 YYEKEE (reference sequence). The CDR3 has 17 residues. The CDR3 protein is CASSLARRLADTDTQYF. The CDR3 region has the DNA TGTGCCAGCAGCTTGGCGCGAAGGCTAGCGGACACAGATACGCAGTATTTT. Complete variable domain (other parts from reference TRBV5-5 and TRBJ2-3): DAGVTQSPTHLIKTRGQQVTLRCSPISGHKSVSWYQQVLGQGPQFIFQYYEKEERGRGNFPDRFSARQFPNYSSELNVNALLLGDSALYLCASSLARRLADTDTQYFGPGTRLTVL.

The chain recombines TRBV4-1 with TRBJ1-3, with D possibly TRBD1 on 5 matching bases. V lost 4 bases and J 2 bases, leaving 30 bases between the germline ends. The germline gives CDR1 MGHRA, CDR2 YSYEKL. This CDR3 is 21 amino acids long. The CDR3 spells CASSRERRQGRTSSPGNTIYF. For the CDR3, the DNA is TGCGCCAGCAGCCGGGAGAGGAGGCAGGGACGGACCTCGTCCCCTGGAAACACCATATATTTT.

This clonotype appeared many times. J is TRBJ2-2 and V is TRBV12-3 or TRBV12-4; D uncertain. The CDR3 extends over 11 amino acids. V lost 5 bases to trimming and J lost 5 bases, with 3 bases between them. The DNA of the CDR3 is TGTGCCAGCAGTCATACCGGGGAGCTGTTTTTT. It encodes CASSHTGELFF.

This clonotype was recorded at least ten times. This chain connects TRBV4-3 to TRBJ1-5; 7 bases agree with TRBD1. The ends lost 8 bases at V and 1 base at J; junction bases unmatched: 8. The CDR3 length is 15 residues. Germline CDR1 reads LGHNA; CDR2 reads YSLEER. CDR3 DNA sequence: TGCGCCAGCCGGGAGGGGGCTAGGAGCAATCAGCCCCAGCATTTT. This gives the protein CASREGARSNQPQHF.

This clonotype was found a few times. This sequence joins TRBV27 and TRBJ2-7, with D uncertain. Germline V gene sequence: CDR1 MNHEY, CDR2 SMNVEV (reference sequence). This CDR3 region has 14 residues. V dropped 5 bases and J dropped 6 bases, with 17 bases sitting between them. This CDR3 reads CASSSASRFLEQYF. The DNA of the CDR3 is TGTGCCAGCAGTAGCGCTAGTAGGTTTCTCGAGCAGTACTTC.

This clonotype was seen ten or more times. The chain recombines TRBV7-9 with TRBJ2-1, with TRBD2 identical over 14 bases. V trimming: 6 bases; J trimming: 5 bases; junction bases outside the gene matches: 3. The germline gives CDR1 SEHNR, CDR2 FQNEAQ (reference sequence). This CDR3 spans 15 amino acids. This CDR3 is CASRPGLAGDNEQFF. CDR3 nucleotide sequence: TGTGCCAGCAGACCGGGACTAGCGGGAGACAATGAGCAGTTCTTC.

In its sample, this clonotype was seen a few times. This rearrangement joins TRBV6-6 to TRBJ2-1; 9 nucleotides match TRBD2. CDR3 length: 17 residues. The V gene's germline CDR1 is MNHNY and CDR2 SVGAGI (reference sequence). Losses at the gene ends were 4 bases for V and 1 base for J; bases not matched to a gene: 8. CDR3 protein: CASSSRAGGPSYNEQFF. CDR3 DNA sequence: TGTGCCAGCAGTTCAAGGGCGGGAGGGCCGTCCTACAATGAGCAGTTCTTC.